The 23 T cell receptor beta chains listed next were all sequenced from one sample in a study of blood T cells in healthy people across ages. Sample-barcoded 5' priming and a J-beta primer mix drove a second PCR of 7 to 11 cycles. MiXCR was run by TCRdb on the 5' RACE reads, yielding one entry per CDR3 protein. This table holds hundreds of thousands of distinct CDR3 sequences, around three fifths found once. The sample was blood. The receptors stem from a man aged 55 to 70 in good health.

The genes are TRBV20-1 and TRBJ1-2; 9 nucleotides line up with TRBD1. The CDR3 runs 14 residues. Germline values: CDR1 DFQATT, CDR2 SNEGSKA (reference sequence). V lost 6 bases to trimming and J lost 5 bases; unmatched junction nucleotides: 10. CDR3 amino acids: CSATPGQGWYGYTF. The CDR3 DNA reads TGCAGTGCAACTCCGGGACAGGGCTGGTATGGCTACACCTTC.

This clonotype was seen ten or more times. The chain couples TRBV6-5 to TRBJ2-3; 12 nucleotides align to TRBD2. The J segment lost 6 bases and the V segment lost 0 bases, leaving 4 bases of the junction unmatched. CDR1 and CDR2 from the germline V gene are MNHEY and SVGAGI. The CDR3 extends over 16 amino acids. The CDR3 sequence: CASSYSSSGGEDTQYF. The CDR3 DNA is TGTGCCAGCAGTTACTCGTCTAGCGGGGGGGAGGATACGCAGTATTTT.

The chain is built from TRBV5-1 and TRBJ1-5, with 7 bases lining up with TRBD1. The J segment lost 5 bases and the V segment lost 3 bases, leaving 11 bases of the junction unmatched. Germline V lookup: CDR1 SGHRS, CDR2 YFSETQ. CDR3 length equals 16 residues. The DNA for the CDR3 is TGCGCCAGCAGCTCGATGACAGGGATGAGCGATCAGCCCCAGCATTTT. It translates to CASSSMTGMSDQPQHF.

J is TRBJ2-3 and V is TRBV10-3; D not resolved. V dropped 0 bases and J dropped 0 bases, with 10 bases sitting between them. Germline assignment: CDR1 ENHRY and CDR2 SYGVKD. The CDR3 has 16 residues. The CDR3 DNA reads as TGTGCCATCAGTGAGTCTAGGGCCTCTAGCACAGATACGCAGTATTTT. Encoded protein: CAISESRASSTDTQYF.

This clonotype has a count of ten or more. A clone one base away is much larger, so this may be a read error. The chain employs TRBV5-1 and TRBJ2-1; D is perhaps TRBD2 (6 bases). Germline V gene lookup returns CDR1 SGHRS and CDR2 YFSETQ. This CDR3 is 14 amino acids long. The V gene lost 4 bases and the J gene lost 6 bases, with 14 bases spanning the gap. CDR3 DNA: TGCGCCAGCAGCGTGGCGACTAGATCCAATGAGCAGTTCTTC. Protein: CASSVATRSNEQFF.

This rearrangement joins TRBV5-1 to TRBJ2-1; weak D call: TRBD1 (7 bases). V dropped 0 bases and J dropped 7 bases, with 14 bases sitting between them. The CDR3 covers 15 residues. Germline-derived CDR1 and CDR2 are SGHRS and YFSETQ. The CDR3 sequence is CASSLVRGDVNEQFF. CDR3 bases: TGCGCCAGCAGCTTGGTCAGGGGGGACGTTAATGAGCAGTTCTTC.

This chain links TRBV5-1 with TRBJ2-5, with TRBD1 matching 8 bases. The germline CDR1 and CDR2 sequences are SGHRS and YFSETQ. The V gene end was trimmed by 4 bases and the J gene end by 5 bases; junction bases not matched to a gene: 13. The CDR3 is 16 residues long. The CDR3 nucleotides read TGCGCCAGCAGCCCTATCCCGACAGGGGCAGGGGAGACCCAGTACTTC. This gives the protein CASSPIPTGAGETQYF.

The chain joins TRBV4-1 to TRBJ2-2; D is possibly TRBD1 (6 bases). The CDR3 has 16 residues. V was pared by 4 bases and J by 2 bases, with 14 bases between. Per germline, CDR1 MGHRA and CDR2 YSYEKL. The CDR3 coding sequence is TGCGCCAGCAGCCCCTCGACAGGAGAAAACACCGGGGAGCTGTTTTTT. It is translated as CASSPSTGENTGELFF.

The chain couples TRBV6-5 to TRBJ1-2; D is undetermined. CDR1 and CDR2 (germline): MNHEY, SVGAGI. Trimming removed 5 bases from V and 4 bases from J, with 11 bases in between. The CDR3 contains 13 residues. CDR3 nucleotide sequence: TGTGCCAGCAGTCTGGGGAATCGCTATGGCTACACCTTC. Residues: CASSLGNRYGYTF.

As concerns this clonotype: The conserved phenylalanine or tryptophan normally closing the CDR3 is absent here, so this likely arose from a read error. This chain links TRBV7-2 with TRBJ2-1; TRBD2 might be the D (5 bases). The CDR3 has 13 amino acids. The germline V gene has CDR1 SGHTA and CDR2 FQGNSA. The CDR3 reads CASSVATYNEQFV. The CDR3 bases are TGTGCCAGCAGCGTAGCGACGTACAATGAGCAGTTCGTC.

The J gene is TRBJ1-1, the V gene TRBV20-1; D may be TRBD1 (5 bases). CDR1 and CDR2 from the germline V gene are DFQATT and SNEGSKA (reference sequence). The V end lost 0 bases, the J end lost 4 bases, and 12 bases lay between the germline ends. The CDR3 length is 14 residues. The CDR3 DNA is TGCAGTGCTAGAGATGCCAGGGTTGGCACTGAAGCTTTCTTT. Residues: CSARDARVGTEAFF.

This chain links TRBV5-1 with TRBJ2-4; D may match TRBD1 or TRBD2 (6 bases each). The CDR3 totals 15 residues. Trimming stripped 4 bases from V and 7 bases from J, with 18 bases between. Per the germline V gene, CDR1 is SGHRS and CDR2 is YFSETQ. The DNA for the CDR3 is TGCGCCAGCAGCCCTACCGGGGGCACCGGGAACATTCAGTACTTC. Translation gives CASSPTGGTGNIQYF.

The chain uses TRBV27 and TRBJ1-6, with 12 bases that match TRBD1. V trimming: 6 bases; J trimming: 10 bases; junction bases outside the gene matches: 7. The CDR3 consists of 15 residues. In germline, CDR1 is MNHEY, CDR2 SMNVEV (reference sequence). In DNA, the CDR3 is TGTGCCAGCAGACGGGACAGGGGGCCCGGATCACCCCTCCACTTT. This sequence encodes CASRRDRGPGSPLHF.

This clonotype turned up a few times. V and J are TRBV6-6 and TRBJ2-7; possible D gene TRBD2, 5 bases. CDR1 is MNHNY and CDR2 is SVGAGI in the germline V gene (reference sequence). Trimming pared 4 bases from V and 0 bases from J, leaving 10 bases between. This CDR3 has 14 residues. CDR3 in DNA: TGTGCCAGCAGTTGGGGAGTTAACTCCTACGAGCAGTACTTC. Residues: CASSWGVNSYEQYF.

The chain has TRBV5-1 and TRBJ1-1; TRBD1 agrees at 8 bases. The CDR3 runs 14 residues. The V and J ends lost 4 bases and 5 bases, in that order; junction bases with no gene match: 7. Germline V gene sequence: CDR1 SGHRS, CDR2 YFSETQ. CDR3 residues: CASSPDGQGTEAFF. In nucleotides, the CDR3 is TGCGCCAGCAGCCCCGACGGACAGGGAACTGAAGCTTTCTTT.

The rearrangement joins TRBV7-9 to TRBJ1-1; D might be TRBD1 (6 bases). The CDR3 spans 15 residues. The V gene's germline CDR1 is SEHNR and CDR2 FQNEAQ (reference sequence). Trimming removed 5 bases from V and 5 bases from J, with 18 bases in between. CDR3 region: CASSVTGLSGTEAFF. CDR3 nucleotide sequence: TGTGCCAGCAGCGTGACAGGCCTATCGGGTACTGAAGCTTTCTTT.

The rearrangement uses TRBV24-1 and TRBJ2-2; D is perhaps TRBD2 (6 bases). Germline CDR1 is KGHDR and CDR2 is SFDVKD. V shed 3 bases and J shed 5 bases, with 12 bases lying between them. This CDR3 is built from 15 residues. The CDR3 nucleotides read TGTGCCACCAGTGATGCGGGACCCATGACCGGGGAGCTGTTTTTT. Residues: CATSDAGPMTGELFF.

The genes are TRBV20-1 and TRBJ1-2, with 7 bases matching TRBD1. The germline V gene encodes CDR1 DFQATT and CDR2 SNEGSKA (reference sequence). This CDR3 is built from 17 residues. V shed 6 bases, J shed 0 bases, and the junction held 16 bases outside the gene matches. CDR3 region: CSAQGPGQLTSNYGYTF. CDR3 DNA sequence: TGCAGTGCCCAAGGGCCGGGACAGCTTACTTCTAACTATGGCTACACCTTC.

CDR3 DNA: TGTGCCAGCAGCCGTAGCGGGGGGGGCGATGAGCAGTTCTTC. It codes for CASSRSGGGDEQFF. This chain uses TRBV3-1 with TRBJ2-1; 11 bases match TRBD2. The CDR3 loop spans 14 amino acids. CDR1 is LGHDT and CDR2 is YNNKEL in the germline V gene (reference sequence). V lost 4 bases and J lost 8; bases outside the gene matches: 4.

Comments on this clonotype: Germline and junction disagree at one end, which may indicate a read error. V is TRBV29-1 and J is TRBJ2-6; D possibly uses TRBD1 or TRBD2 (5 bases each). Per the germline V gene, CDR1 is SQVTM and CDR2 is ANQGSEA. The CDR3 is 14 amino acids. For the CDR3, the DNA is TGCAGCGTGGGGGACCACTCTGGGACCAACGTCCTGACTTTC. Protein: CSVGDHSGTNVLTF.

CDR3 DNA sequence: TGTGCCATCAATTGGGACTATAGCACAGATACGCAGTATTTT. This encodes CAINWDYSTDTQYF. The rearrangement joins TRBV10-3 to TRBJ2-3, with TRBD2 matching over 7 bases. J was trimmed by 0 bases and V by 7 bases; bases with no gene match: 4. CDR3 length equals 14 residues. CDR1 is ENHRY, CDR2 SYGVKD, per germline.

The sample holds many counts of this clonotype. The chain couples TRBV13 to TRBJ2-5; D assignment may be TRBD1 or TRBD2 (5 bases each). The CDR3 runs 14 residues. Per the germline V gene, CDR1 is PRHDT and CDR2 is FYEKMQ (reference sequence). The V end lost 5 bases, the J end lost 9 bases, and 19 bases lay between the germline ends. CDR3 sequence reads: CASSPGTTPVAQYF. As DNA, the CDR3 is TGTGCCAGCAGCCCCGGGACCACCCCCGTGGCCCAGTACTTC.

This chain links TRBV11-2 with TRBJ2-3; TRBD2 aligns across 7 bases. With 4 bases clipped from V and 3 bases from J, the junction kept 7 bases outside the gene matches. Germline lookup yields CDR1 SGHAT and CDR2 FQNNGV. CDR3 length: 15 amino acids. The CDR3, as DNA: TGTGCCAGCAGCTCCACCGGGACTACTACAGATACGCAGTATTTT. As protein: CASSSTGTTTDTQYF. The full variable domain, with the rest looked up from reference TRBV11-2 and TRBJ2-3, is EAGVAQSPRYKIIEKRQSVAFWCNPISGHATLYWYQQILGQGPKLLIQFQNNGVVDDSQLPKDRFSAERLKGVDSTLKIQPAKLEDSAVYLCASSSTGTTTDTQYFGPGTRLTVL.